These 23 T cell receptor beta chains were all obtained from the same sample, sequenced in a study of cytomegalovirus exposure and HLA in healthy donors. The PCR used 60 Vbeta and 13 Jbeta primers. The assay was immunoSEQ multiplex PCR, and TCRdb's table has in-frame clones only and misses some. Among about 85,000 clones listed, approximately 80% were seen once. The sequenced sample was PBMCs. These TCRs come from a woman aged 45-60 years in good health and CMV-seropositive.

The chain combines TRBV5-5 with TRBJ1-2; no definite D call. The length of the CDR3 is 15 residues. Per germline, CDR1 SGHKS and CDR2 YYEKEE (reference sequence). The V end was cut by 1 base, the J end by 5 bases, with 15 bases between. Here the CDR3 reads CASSLHSRPQYGYTF. The CDR3 nucleotides are TGTGCCAGCAGCTTGCACAGCAGACCCCAATATGGCTACACCTTC.

The J gene is TRBJ2-7, the V gene TRBV12-5, with 7 bases aligning to TRBD1. The germline V gene encodes CDR1 LGHNT and CDR2 FRNRAP. After removal of 5 bases from V and 2 bases from J, the junction contained 6 bases not matched to a gene. CDR3 size: 14 residues. The chain's CDR3 is CASGGDSPAYEQYF. In nucleotides, the CDR3 is TGTGCTAGTGGTGGGGACAGTCCCGCCTACGAGCAGTACTTC.

V is TRBV21-1 and J is TRBJ2-7; whether TRBD2, the table's D call, matches the DNA was not checked. TRBV21-1 is described as a pseudogene. There are 17 residues in the CDR3. For the CDR3, the DNA is TGTGCCAGCAGCAATGACCCGGCTAGCGGCAGCTCCTACGAGCAGTACGTC. Translation gives CASSNDPASGSSYEQYV.

This clone was observed a few times. The V call is TRBV11-2, the J call TRBJ2-1; 13 nucleotides match TRBD2. The CDR3 contains 16 residues. The junction had 7 bases not matched to a gene; V was cut back by 5 bases and J by 6 bases. Per germline, CDR1 SGHAT and CDR2 FQNNGV. CDR3 sequence reads: CASSPRTSGSPNEQFF. Here the CDR3 DNA reads TGTGCCAGCAGCCCCCGGACTAGCGGGAGTCCCAATGAGCAGTTCTTC.

This clone was seen just once. The chain has TRBV2 and TRBJ2-7; TRBD2 aligns across 8 bases. The J segment lost 4 bases and the V segment lost 6 bases, leaving 11 bases of the junction unmatched. Germline CDR1 SNHLY, CDR2 FYNNEI. CDR3 length equals 15 residues. The DNA for the CDR3 is TGTGCCAGCAGGCCTCGGGAGGGAACTCTGTACGAGCAGTACTTC. Protein: CASRPREGTLYEQYF.

The chain employs TRBV5-1 and TRBJ1-1; 9 bases match TRBD1. Germline values: CDR1 SGHRS, CDR2 YFSETQ. The ends lost 4 bases at V and 0 bases at J; junction bases unmatched: 4. This CDR3 is 15 amino acids long. The CDR3 DNA is TGCGCCAGCAGCGGGGGGACAGGGATGAACACTGAAGCTTTCTTT. This encodes CASSGGTGMNTEAFF.

This clone has more than one count but fewer than ten. V usage is TRBV6-1 and J usage is TRBJ2-5; D is unresolved. Germline V gene data show CDR1 as MNHNS and CDR2 as SASEGT. Trimming shortened V by 6 bases and J by 3 bases, and 14 bases separated the two germline ends. The CDR3 length is 14 residues. The CDR3 DNA is TGTGCCAGCAGGGAGATTCGACTTAAAGAGACCCAGTACTTC. The encoded protein is CASREIRLKETQYF.

The CDR3 loop reads CASSSSFQQGRGGYTF. As DNA, the CDR3 is TGTGCCAGCAGCTCGAGTTTTCAACAGGGGCGTGGTGGCTACACCTTC. V is TRBV11-2 and J is TRBJ1-2; TRBD1 agrees at 7 bases. V lost 4 bases to trimming and J lost 7 bases; unmatched junction nucleotides: 15. CDR1 and CDR2 (germline): SGHAT, FQNNGV. There are 16 residues in the CDR3.

The V gene is TRBV5-1, the J gene TRBJ2-2, with 12 bases fitting TRBD2. CDR1 is SGHRS, CDR2 YFSETQ, per germline. The CDR3 has 16 amino acids. V trimming: 0 bases; J trimming: 6 bases; junction bases outside the gene matches: 3. CDR3 residues: CASSLAASGRAGELFF. The CDR3, as DNA: TGCGCCAGCAGCTTGGCGGCTAGCGGGAGGGCCGGGGAGCTGTTTTTT.

In this sample, this clone turned up once. V and J are TRBV5-6 and TRBJ1-1; D not certain. Trimming took off 0 bases at V and 0 bases at J, with 3 bases between the two ends. The CDR3 loop spans 13 amino acids. From germline, CDR1 is SGHDT and CDR2 YYEEEE. The CDR3 sequence is CASSLALNTEAFF. The CDR3 nucleotides read TGTGCCAGCAGCTTGGCTCTGAACACTGAAGCTTTCTTT.

The gene calls are TRBV19 and TRBJ1-4; the D is unclear. Trimming stripped 7 bases from V and 6 bases from J, with 15 bases between. This CDR3 spans 14 amino acids. Germline V gene sequence: CDR1 LNHDA, CDR2 SQIVND (reference sequence). CDR3 nucleotides: TGTGCCAGTAACTCCGGGTTCCAAGATGAAAAACTGTTTTTT. Its protein is CASNSGFQDEKLFF.

The chain employs TRBV27 and TRBJ1-4; the match to TRBD1 covers 9 bases. The length of the CDR3 is 15 residues. Trimming removed 7 bases from V and 10 bases from J; junction bases left unmatched: 13. The germline V gene encodes CDR1 MNHEY and CDR2 SMNVEV (reference sequence). CDR3 protein: CASTHFGQGYGKLFF. The CDR3 region has the DNA TGTGCCAGCACTCATTTCGGACAGGGGTATGGAAAACTGTTTTTT.

The J gene is TRBJ1-4, the V gene TRBV6-5; 9 nucleotides match TRBD1. The V segment lost 4 bases and the J segment 10 bases; nucleotides outside the gene matches: 4. CDR3 length: 13 amino acids. Germline V gene sequence: CDR1 MNHEY, CDR2 SVGAGI. The CDR3 region has the DNA TGTGCCAGCAGTTTAGAGACAGGGGGAAAACTGTTTTTT. This sequence encodes CASSLETGGKLFF.

The genes are TRBV12-5 and TRBJ2-1; D is perhaps TRBD2 (5 bases). Germline V gene lookup returns CDR1 LGHNT and CDR2 FRNRAP. The ends were cut back, 6 bases at V and 9 bases at J, with 15 bases in the middle. This CDR3 region has 13 residues. CDR3 protein: CASGLAPGIEQFF. The CDR3 nucleotides are TGTGCTAGTGGACTGGCCCCGGGGATTGAGCAGTTCTTC.

This chain connects TRBV5-1 to TRBJ1-3; TRBD1 aligns across 7 bases. CDR3 length: 16 residues. The germline V gene encodes CDR1 SGHRS and CDR2 YFSETQ. With 3 bases clipped from V and 0 bases from J, the junction kept 6 bases outside the gene matches. The CDR3 here is CASSWGDSTSGNTIYF. For the CDR3, the DNA is TGCGCCAGCAGCTGGGGGGACAGCACCTCTGGAAACACCATATATTTT. Using reference TRBV5-1 and TRBJ1-3 for the parts outside the CDR3, the full variable domain is KAGVTQTPRYLIKTRGQQVTLSCSPISGHRSVSWYQQTPGQGLQFLFEYFSETQRNKGNFPGRFSGRQFSNSRSEMNVSTLELGDSALYLCASSWGDSTSGNTIYFGEGSWLTVV.

This clone has just a few counts. This chain links TRBV5-6 with TRBJ1-4, with D unclear. The CDR3 is 14 residues long. Germline CDR1 SGHDT, CDR2 YYEEEE. Between the trimmed V and J ends, which lost 2 bases and 2 bases, there was a span of 7 bases. CDR3 loop: CASSLQMTNEKLFF. In nucleotides, the CDR3 is TGTGCCAGCAGCTTACAGATGACTAATGAAAAACTGTTTTTT.

This rearrangement joins TRBV5-1 to TRBJ2-5, with TRBD1 identical over 8 bases. Trimming took 3 bases from V and 5 from J; bases not matched to a gene: 3. CDR1 SGHRS and CDR2 YFSETQ come from the germline V gene. The CDR3 consists of 13 residues. The CDR3 coding sequence is TGCGCCAGCAGCTGGGACAGGATGGAGACCCAGTACTTC. Protein: CASSWDRMETQYF.

This chain uses TRBV4-1 with TRBJ1-6; possible D gene TRBD1, 5 bases. The CDR3 loop spans 15 amino acids. V dropped 4 bases and J dropped 0 bases, with 7 bases sitting between them. Per germline, CDR1 MGHRA and CDR2 YSYEKL. The CDR3 sequence: CASSPTGSYNSPLHF. CDR3 nucleotides: TGCGCCAGCAGCCCCACAGGCTCCTATAATTCACCCCTCCACTTT.

This sequence joins TRBV19 and TRBJ1-1, with D tentatively TRBD1 (6 bases). Trimming removed 0 bases from V and 5 bases from J, with 25 bases in between. The CDR3 extends over 19 amino acids. Per the germline V gene, CDR1 is LNHDA and CDR2 is SQIVND (reference sequence). The CDR3, as DNA: TGTGCCAGTAGTATAGATGCGGGGGCGGGTGGCGGGGGCCGGACTGAAGCTTTCTTT. Its translation: CASSIDAGAGGGGRTEAFF.

The chain combines TRBV5-1 with TRBJ1-2, with 9 bases fitting TRBD1. The CDR3 loop spans 14 amino acids. The germline V gene encodes CDR1 SGHRS and CDR2 YFSETQ. V shed 0 bases, J shed 8 bases, and the junction held 5 bases outside the gene matches. The CDR3 DNA is TGCGCCAGCAGCTTGGACAGGGGGCGCGACGGCTACACCTTC. This translates into CASSLDRGRDGYTF.

The chain joins TRBV4-1 to TRBJ2-1; 15 nucleotides agree with TRBD2. Germline values: CDR1 MGHRA, CDR2 YSYEKL. Trimming at V came to 8 bases and at J to 9 bases, leaving 8 bases not matched to a gene. This CDR3 has 15 residues. For the CDR3, the DNA is TGCGCCAGCTCCCAAGGACTAGCGGGGGGGGGTGAGCAGTTCTTC. This translates into CASSQGLAGGGEQFF.

A few counts support this clone. The gene calls are TRBV19 and TRBJ2-3, with TRBD1 matching over 7 bases. The CDR3 loop spans 13 amino acids. The V gene's germline CDR1 is LNHDA and CDR2 SQIVND (reference sequence). The ends lost 3 bases at V and 4 bases at J; junction bases unmatched: 1. CDR3 DNA sequence: TGTGCCAGTAGTATGGACAGGCCAGATACGCAGTATTTT. The encoded protein is CASSMDRPDTQYF.

This sequence joins TRBV7-3 and TRBJ1-2, with D possibly being TRBD1 (5 bases). CDR1 and CDR2 from the germline V gene are SGHTA and FQGTGA. V lost 5 bases and J lost 8, with 21 bases in between. This CDR3 has 15 amino acids. The chain's CDR3 is CASSTGQGPLQGYTF. CDR3 DNA sequence: TGTGCCAGCAGCACCGGACAAGGTCCTCTCCAAGGCTACACCTTC.